Listed below are T cell receptor beta chains from one sample, sequenced in a study of T cell responses to AZD1222 COVID-19 vaccine. Sequencing was performed with immunoSEQ multiplex PCR; in TCRdb, only in-frame clones are kept and a portion is missing. The sample consists of fewer than 200,000 clones, approximately 90% of them appearing once. The sequencing here drew on peripheral blood, taken on day 0 of MenACWY control vaccination. These receptors came from an adult in good health. Both conserved end residues are part of each CDR3. Each record gives: D gene, V gene, J gene, clone size, CDR3 protein, CDR3 DNA. The D gene is left open where the match is weak. Part of the rows lack a size; the others show once, few, many or a class for expanded clones.

D: NA; V: TRBV5-6; J: TRBJ2-3; size: NA; CDR3: CASSFETGLAFFTDTQYF; DNA: TGTGCCAGCAGCTTCGAGACGGGACTCGCTTTTTTTACAGATACGCAGTATTTT
D: TRBD1; V: TRBV7-7; J: TRBJ2-1; size: NA; CDR3: CASSSGQNEQFF; DNA: TGTGCCAGCAGCTCGGGACAGAATGAGCAGTTCTTC
D: TRBD2; V: TRBV30; J: TRBJ2-5; size: NA; CDR3: CAWRLGGLAGETQYF; DNA: TGTGCCTGGAGGCTGGGGGGACTAGCGGGAGAGACCCAGTACTTC
D: TRBD2; V: TRBV14; J: TRBJ2-1; size: NA; CDR3: CASSYVTSVLREQFF; DNA: TGTGCCAGCAGCTATGTGACTAGCGTACTCCGAGAGCAGTTCTTC
D: TRBD1; V: TRBV19; J: TRBJ1-1; size: NA; CDR3: CATRGPDTEAFF; DNA: TGTGCCACGAGGGGGCCAGACACTGAAGCTTTCTTT
D: TRBD1; V: TRBV18; J: TRBJ1-2; size: NA; CDR3: CASSPVGTTGIGNGYTF; DNA: TGTGCCAGCTCACCTGTGGGAACGACAGGGATTGGGAATGGCTACACCTTC
D: TRBD2; V: TRBV6-5; J: TRBJ2-2; size: NA; CDR3: CATKRENTGELFF; DNA: TGTGCAACAAAGCGGGAGAACACCGGGGAGCTGTTTTTT
D: TRBD1; V: TRBV30; J: TRBJ1-4; size: NA; CDR3: CAWSFVMTGGGEKLFF; DNA: TGTGCCTGGAGTTTTGTTATGACAGGGGGTGGTGAAAAACTGTTTTTT
D: NA; V: TRBV11-3; J: TRBJ1-2; size: NA; CDR3: CASSLGGGGGYGYTF; DNA: TGTGCCAGCAGCTTAGGCGGGGGAGGAGGCTATGGCTACACCTTC
D: NA; V: TRBV6-5; J: TRBJ2-3; size: NA; CDR3: CASSNTDTQYF; DNA: TGTGCCAGCAGTAACACAGATACGCAGTATTTT
D: TRBD1; V: TRBV5-1; J: TRBJ1-2; size: once; CDR3: CASSLDLDREAYGYTF; DNA: TGCGCCAGCAGCTTGGACCTGGACAGGGAGGCCTATGGCTACACCTTC
D: TRBD2; V: TRBV7-3; J: TRBJ2-1; size: NA; CDR3: CASSLTLGSGDYNEQFF; DNA: TGTGCCAGCAGCTTAACCCTGGGGAGCGGGGACTACAATGAGCAGTTCTTC
D: TRBD1; V: TRBV11-3; J: TRBJ1-1; size: NA; CDR3: CASSPWTGLNTEAFF; DNA: TGTGCCAGCAGCCCTTGGACAGGGCTGAACACTGAAGCTTTCTTT
D: TRBD1; V: TRBV19; J: TRBJ1-1; size: NA; CDR3: CASSTTGDTEAFF; DNA: TGTGCCAGTAGTACGACAGGGGACACTGAAGCTTTCTTT
D: NA; V: TRBV19; J: TRBJ1-1; size: few; CDR3: CASKTGGTEAFF; DNA: TGTGCCAGTAAGACGGGGGGCACTGAAGCTTTCTTT
D: NA; V: TRBV19; J: TRBJ1-3; size: NA; CDR3: CASSIGGSSGNTIYF; DNA: TGTGCCAGTAGTATAGGCGGGAGCTCTGGAAACACCATATATTTT